Listed below are T cell receptor beta chains from one sample, sequenced in a study of blood T cell repertoires in COVID-19. Generated by immunoSEQ multiplex PCR, the TCRdb table keeps only in-frame clones and is missing some. This sample has approximately 150,000 clones, with roughly 87% found just once. Specimen: peripheral blood. Every receptor here comes from a human donor in a cohort sampled during active COVID-19. Both conserved end residues are part of each CDR3. Fields, in order: J gene, V gene, CDR3 protein.

J gene: TRBJ2-1; V gene: TRBV10-1; CDR3 protein: CATSRTSNEQFF
J gene: TRBJ2-1; V gene: TRBV10-3; CDR3 protein: CAIAAVAEYNEQFF
J gene: TRBJ2-1; V gene: TRBV5-1; CDR3 protein: CASSFYRYNEQFF
J gene: TRBJ2-7; V gene: TRBV7-9; CDR3 protein: CASSSSETGALYEQYF
J gene: TRBJ1-6; V gene: TRBV19; CDR3 protein: CASSTQGIVNSPLHF
J gene: TRBJ2-2; V gene: TRBV11-3; CDR3 protein: CASSWSGKNTGELFF
J gene: TRBJ1-2; V gene: TRBV29-1; CDR3 protein: CSVADTLFDGYTF
J gene: TRBJ2-7; V gene: TRBV20-1; CDR3 protein: CSARDLDLQYF
J gene: TRBJ1-4; V gene: TRBV27; CDR3 protein: CASVQGPTNEKLFF
J gene: TRBJ2-4; V gene: TRBV27; CDR3 protein: CASSLLGGRGNIQYF
J gene: TRBJ1-3; V gene: TRBV30; CDR3 protein: CAWLVSGQNSGNTIYF
J gene: TRBJ2-7; V gene: TRBV9; CDR3 protein: CASSVGASGIYEQYF
J gene: TRBJ1-4; V gene: TRBV5-1; CDR3 protein: CASSSQGFDEKLFF
J gene: TRBJ1-4; V gene: TRBV28; CDR3 protein: CASSSYHQGATGEKLFF
J gene: TRBJ2-5; V gene: TRBV3-1/TRBV3-2; CDR3 protein: CASSQGPPGGDPQETQYF
J gene: TRBJ1-1; V gene: TRBV6-5; CDR3 protein: CASSYVGQGGWAEAFF
J gene: TRBJ1-2; V gene: TRBV4-2; CDR3 protein: CASSQETQLNYGYTF
J gene: TRBJ2-3; V gene: TRBV2; CDR3 protein: CASRDNLRTDTQYF
J gene: TRBJ1-4; V gene: TRBV30; CDR3 protein: CAWSLGGGFNEKLFF
J gene: TRBJ1-3; V gene: TRBV20-1; CDR3 protein: CSASPGAGNTIYF
J gene: TRBJ1-2; V gene: TRBV28; CDR3 protein: CASSSRSGVHGYTF
J gene: TRBJ2-2; V gene: TRBV6-5; CDR3 protein: CASSYPGGRTSGELFF
J gene: TRBJ2-3; V gene: TRBV9; CDR3 protein: CASSGLADTQYF
J gene: TRBJ2-7; V gene: TRBV19; CDR3 protein: CASSIRGQGYEQYF
J gene: TRBJ2-3; V gene: TRBV29-1; CDR3 protein: CSARRLAGLGPRGQYF
J gene: TRBJ1-2; V gene: TRBV9; CDR3 protein: CASSVVPGGRGYTF
J gene: TRBJ2-1; V gene: TRBV6-6; CDR3 protein: CASRHLGGSSYNEQFF
J gene: TRBJ1-2; V gene: TRBV10-1; CDR3 protein: CASSELRGQVSCWGYTF
J gene: TRBJ1-1; V gene: TRBV5-1; CDR3 protein: CASSLDGVMNTEAFF